This T cell receptor (beta chain) was retrieved from a study of vaccination and CD4 T cells after COVID-19. The CDR3 consists of 11 residues. V was pared by 5 bases and J by 4 bases, with 6 bases between. Germline V gene sequence: CDR1 LGHNT, CDR2 FRNRAP. Once obtained from cultured CD4+ T cells, the DNA was sequenced using the Oncomine TCR Beta short-read assay. TCRdb reanalysed the PCR reads using MiXCR and keeps one entry per CDR3 protein. The data show some 11,000 distinct CDR3 sequences, with approximately 61% seen just once and less than 9.5% held by the top ten. Treatment meaning: 10-day PBMC culture with coronavirus spike peptide pools or control peptides (ViraFEST assay). As concerns this clonotype: Antigen specificity is unknown.

The TCR sequence derives from a human donor who had recovered from COVID-19. Sequencing was done on a sample of CD4+ T cells from blood, cultured in vitro. The chain couples TRBV12-5 to TRBJ2-7; a weak D match, TRBD2 (5 bases). CDR3 DNA sequence: TGTGCTAGTGGTACGGGATACGAGCAGTACTTC. Translating it yields CASGTGYEQYF.